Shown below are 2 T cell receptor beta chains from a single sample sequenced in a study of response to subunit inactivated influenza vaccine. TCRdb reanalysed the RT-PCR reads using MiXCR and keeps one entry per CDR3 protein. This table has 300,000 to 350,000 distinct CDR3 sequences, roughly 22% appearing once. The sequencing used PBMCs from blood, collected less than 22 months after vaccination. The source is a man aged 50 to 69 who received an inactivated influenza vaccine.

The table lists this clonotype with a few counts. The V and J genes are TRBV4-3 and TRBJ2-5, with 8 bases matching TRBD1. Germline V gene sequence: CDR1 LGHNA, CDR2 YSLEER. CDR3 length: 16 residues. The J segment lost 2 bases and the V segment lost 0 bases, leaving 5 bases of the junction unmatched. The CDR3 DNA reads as TGCGCCAGCAGCCAAGAGGGAACAGGGGGACAAGAGACCCAGTACTTC. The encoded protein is CASSQEGTGGQETQYF.

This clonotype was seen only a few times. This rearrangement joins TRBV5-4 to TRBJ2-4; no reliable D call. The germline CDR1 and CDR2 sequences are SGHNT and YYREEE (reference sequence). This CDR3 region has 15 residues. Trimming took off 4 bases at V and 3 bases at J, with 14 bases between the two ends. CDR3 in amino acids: CASSMSMDGKNIQYF. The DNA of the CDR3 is TGTGCCAGCAGCATGTCAATGGACGGCAAAAACATTCAGTACTTC. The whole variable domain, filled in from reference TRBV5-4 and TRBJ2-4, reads ETGVTQSPTHLIKTRGQQVTLRCSSQSGHNTVSWYQQALGQGPQFIFQYYREEENGRGNFPPRFSGLQFPNYSSELNVNALELDDSALYLCASSMSMDGKNIQYFGAGTRLSVL.